This T cell receptor (beta chain) stems from a study of T cells after yellow fever vaccination. Study results and caveats: Among all clonotypes, a small share was observed in both CD4 and CD8 compartments.

Universal primer sites and UMIs were introduced during 5'RACE template-switching synthesis of TCR cDNA. TCRdb recomputed calls from the 5' RACE reads with MiXCR, one row per CDR3 protein. The profile shows 500,000 to 650,000 distinct CDR3 sequences, roughly 13% of them singletons. This clonotype was recorded many times. Its antigen remains unknown. The germline V and J ends were trimmed by 0 bases and 7 bases, with 13 bases remaining between them. This CDR3 region has 14 residues. Germline assignment: CDR1 SGHRS and CDR2 YFSETQ. The chain uses TRBV5-1 and TRBJ1-2; a possible D gene is TRBD1 (5 bases). The TCR sequence derives from a man between 25 and 39 years old who received the YFV17D yellow fever vaccine. Source: PBMCs, taken on the day of the yellow fever booster vaccination. The CDR3 coding sequence is TGCGCCAGCAGCTTGGGAGGGGCAGGGTCTGGCTACACCTTC. Residues: CASSLGGAGSGYTF.